What follows are 2 T cell receptor beta chains derived from one specimen sequenced in a study of STAT5B mutations in CD4+ large granular lymphocyte leukemia. Sequencing used immunoSEQ multiplex PCR; TCRdb keeps in-frame clones, though not all of them. The sample gives 22,000 or so clones, 82% of which show up once; roughly 8.6% is in the top ten. Sample: CD4+ T cells from blood buffy coats. Receptors originate from a human donor in good health.

The CDR3 DNA reads TGTGCCAGCAGTAGAACTCTGAACACTGAAGCTTTCTTT. Translated: CASSRTLNTEAFF. The genes are TRBV6-5 and TRBJ1-1; no clear D. Trimming removed 5 bases at V and 0 bases at J, with 7 bases between. This CDR3 spans 13 amino acids. The V gene's germline CDR1 is MNHEY and CDR2 SVGAGI.

The chain couples TRBV29-1 to TRBJ2-1; the D is unclear. The CDR3 has 13 residues. Germline lookup yields CDR1 SQVTM and CDR2 ANQGSEA. With 7 bases removed from V and 0 bases from J, the gap between germline ends came to 10 bases. The CDR3 loop reads CSAGEGSYNEQFF. DNA of the CDR3: TGCAGCGCTGGAGAAGGCTCCTACAATGAGCAGTTCTTC.